The entry that follows covers one TCR beta chain sequence. In the original workflow: Quantification of nucleated cells was approximated via reference gene primer amplification. Sequencing was performed with immunoSEQ multiplex PCR; in TCRdb, only in-frame clones are kept and a portion is missing. That table is the source of V, J and clone size, and D and trimming were worked out from the DNA. The table includes under 250,000 clones, more than 65% detected once. Germline-derived CDR1 and CDR2 are LNHDA and SQIVND (reference sequence). V dropped 8 bases and J dropped 5 bases, with 19 bases sitting between them. The CDR3 is 15 residues long. This sample is drawn from a study of blood T cell repertoires in COVID-19.

The clonotype was recovered from a woman aged 80 or over with acute or convalescent COVID-19. The source material was peripheral blood. The chain recombines TRBV19 with TRBJ2-1; TRBD2 might be the D (7 bases). CDR3 sequence (DNA): TGTGCCAGTGCTCGGGGGGCCGCGGGCCACAATGAGCAGTTCTTC. This sequence encodes CASARGAAGHNEQFF.